This T cell receptor (beta chain) was observed in a study of post-analysis software for immune sequencing data. General study findings and limits: Included in a set of roughly five TRBV segments more frequent in patients than controls were TRBV5-6, TRBV5-1 and TRBV20-1.

The length of the CDR3 is 15 residues. The V gene end was trimmed by 10 bases and the J gene end by 4 bases; junction bases not matched to a gene: 12. Built from TCR beta cDNA, the libraries had unique molecular identifiers in them. The T cell input of roughly 1 to 11 million gave around 540,000 cDNA molecules. TCRdb used MiXCR to reprocess the PCR reads, holding one entry per CDR3 protein. This sample has 450,000 to 700,000 distinct CDR3 sequences; around 44% occur once, and the top ten carry more than 1.5%. This clonotype was found a few times. The antigen remains unidentified. The chain combines TRBV12-3 or TRBV12-4 with TRBJ2-1; the match to TRBD2 covers 8 bases. The sequence was collected from a girl aged 10-17 years with multiple sclerosis. Specimen: blood. CDR3 in amino acids: CAISPVRGGYNEQFF. The CDR3, as DNA: TGTGCCATCTCCCCGGTACGGGGGGGGTACAATGAGCAGTTCTTC.